Detailed here is one T cell receptor (beta chain). This sample stems from a study of T cell changes during pregnancy in multiple sclerosis. Libraries were prepared by immunoSEQ multiplex PCR; TCRdb keeps only in-frame clonotypes and omits some of them. The table has about 48,000 clones, roughly 91% seen once. This CDR3 spans 17 amino acids. V lost 2 bases and J 0 bases, leaving 13 bases between the germline ends. Germline values: CDR1 KGHSH, CDR2 LQKENI. This chain uses TRBV18 with TRBJ2-2; D ambiguous. The origin of this receptor is a female donor with multiple sclerosis, enrolled in a pregnancy study. The sample was CD4+ T cells from peripheral blood mononuclear cells, taken in the third trimester of pregnancy. CDR3 sequence reads: CASSPISTHANTGELFF. In DNA form, the CDR3 reads TGTGCCAGCTCACCAATAAGCACTCACGCGAACACCGGGGAGCTGTTTTTT.